This is a list of T cell receptor beta chains from one sample in a study of T cells in tuberculosis. The assay was immunoSEQ multiplex PCR, and TCRdb's table has in-frame clones only and misses some. The sample contains 30,000 to 35,000 clones, approximately 91% of which appear only once. The sequenced sample was PBMCs. These receptors all come from a donor between 10 and 35 years old with latent tuberculosis or without tuberculosis infection. Each CDR3 is given with its conserved first and last residue. Fields, in order: clone size, D gene, J gene, V gene, CDR3 protein, CDR3 DNA. D genes are given only for firm matches. Size values are once, few and many counts, or a class for expanded clones, and some rows have none.

NA,TRBD2,TRBJ2-3,TRBV7-6,CASSLGPWAGGRPDTQYF,TGTGCCAGCAGCTTAGGACCCTGGGCGGGGGGGCGACCAGATACGCAGTATTTT
NA,TRBD2,TRBJ2-1,TRBV7-2,CASSRTSGGAGEQFF,TGTGCCAGCAGCAGAACTAGCGGGGGGGCTGGTGAGCAGTTCTTC
NA,TRBD2,TRBJ2-1,TRBV27,CASRWGLGVNEQFF,TGTGCCAGCAGATGGGGACTAGGGGTGAATGAGCAGTTCTTC
NA,NA,TRBJ1-2,TRBV9,CASGRDTYGYTF,TGTGCCAGCGGCAGGGATACCTATGGCTACACCTTC
NA,NA,TRBJ2-5,TRBV7-2,CASSLLGHPPQETQYF,TGTGCCAGCAGCTTATTAGGACACCCCCCACAAGAGACCCAGTACTTC
NA,TRBD1,TRBJ2-6,TRBV9,CASSAQQGADPSGANVLTF,TGTGCCAGCAGCGCCCAACAGGGGGCGGACCCCTCTGGGGCCAACGTCCTGACTTTC
few,TRBD1,TRBJ1-3,TRBV19,CASSTGQAPGNTIYF,TGTGCCAGTAGTACCGGACAGGCCCCTGGAAACACCATATATTTT
NA,TRBD1,TRBJ2-1,TRBV6-5,CASSDRGWSYNEQFF,TGTGCCAGCAGCGACAGGGGATGGTCCTACAATGAGCAGTTCTTC
NA,TRBD2,TRBJ2-7,TRBV9,CASSVEASGSYEQYF,TGTGCCAGCAGCGTAGAGGCTAGCGGGAGTTACGAGCAGTACTTC
NA,NA,TRBJ2-1,TRBV5-1,CASSSPSTTGTSYNEQFF,TGCGCCAGCAGCTCCCCCTCAACGACAGGAACCTCCTACAATGAGCAGTTCTTC
NA,NA,TRBJ1-2,TRBV5-1,CASSLGVGAAYGYTF,TGCGCCAGCAGCTTGGGAGTAGGGGCAGCCTATGGCTACACCTTC
NA,NA,TRBJ1-1,TRBV28,CASSLISGTEAFF,TGTGCCAGCAGTTTAATCAGTGGCACTGAAGCTTTCTTT
NA,NA,TRBJ1-1,TRBV19,CASDGGEAFF,TGTGCCAGTGATGGGGGCGAAGCTTTCTTT
NA,NA,TRBJ1-2,TRBV25-1,CASSWAEYYGYTF,TGTGCCAGCAGTTGGGCAGAATACTATGGCTACACCTTC
NA,NA,TRBJ1-5,TRBV19,CASSIGDSYWQPQHF,TGTGCCAGTAGTATAGGGGACTCTTACTGGCAGCCCCAGCATTTT
NA,NA,TRBJ2-2,TRBV10-1,CASSVRQDYTGELFF,TGCGCCAGCTCGGTGAGGCAGGACTACACCGGGGAGCTGTTTTTT
NA,TRBD2,TRBJ2-7,TRBV19,CASSPAGTSSYEQYF,TGTGCCAGTAGTCCTGCCGGGACTAGCAGCTACGAGCAGTACTTC
NA,NA,TRBJ1-6,TRBV5-1,CASSFRRGEGGSPLHF,TGCGCCAGCAGCTTCCGACGGGGCGAAGGGGGTTCACCCCTCCACTTT
NA,NA,TRBJ2-7,TRBV18,CASSPSGNMYEQYF,TGTGCCAGCTCACCATCAGGTAACATGTACGAGCAGTACTTC
once,NA,TRBJ2-3,TRBV7-6,CASSAGRVDTQYF,TGTGCCAGCAGCGCTGGTCGAGTCGATACGCAGTATTTT
NA,TRBD2,TRBJ2-7,TRBV10-3,CAISGLAGVSPPYEQYF,TGTGCCATCAGTGGCCTAGCGGGAGTTTCCCCCCCCTACGAGCAGTACTTC
NA,TRBD2,TRBJ2-1,TRBV9,CASSVTSGIYNEQFF,TGTGCCAGCAGCGTGACTAGCGGGATCTACAATGAGCAGTTCTTC
few,TRBD2,TRBJ2-3,TRBV6-4,CASSEASGGPTDTQYF,TGTGCCAGCAGTGAGGCTAGCGGGGGACCCACAGATACGCAGTATTTT
few,TRBD2,TRBJ2-1,TRBV2,CASSATSGTYNEQFF,TGTGCCAGCAGTGCGACTAGCGGGACATACAATGAGCAGTTCTTC
NA,NA,TRBJ2-5,TRBV11-3,CASSLIEEETQYF,TGTGCCAGCAGCTTGATTGAGGAAGAGACCCAGTACTTC
NA,NA,TRBJ2-7,TRBV2,CASRREFSYEQYF,TGTGCCAGCAGACGGGAATTCTCCTACGAGCAGTACTTC
NA,NA,TRBJ2-1,TRBV7-9,CASSLELGAPDNEQFF,TGTGCCAGCAGCTTAGAATTGGGCGCCCCTGACAATGAGCAGTTCTTC
NA,NA,TRBJ1-1,TRBV7-9,CASSFYTGNTEAFF,TGTGCCAGCAGCTTCTATACAGGAAACACTGAAGCTTTCTTT
NA,NA,TRBJ2-1,TRBV30,CAWSGLVLYNEQFF,TGTGCCTGGAGTGGACTAGTGCTCTACAATGAGCAGTTCTTC
few,NA,TRBJ2-3,TRBV7-9,CASSLGLATDTQYF,TGTGCCAGCAGCTTAGGGTTGGCAACAGATACGCAGTATTTT
NA,NA,TRBJ2-7,TRBV20-1,CSARSGFEQYF,TGCAGTGCTAGATCGGGGTTCGAGCAGTACTTC
NA,TRBD1,TRBJ2-7,TRBV27,CASSLGTGGNYEQYF,TGTGCCAGCAGTTTGGGGACAGGGGGGAACTACGAGCAGTACTTC
NA,TRBD1,TRBJ1-2,TRBV4-3,CASSQEGTADYGYTF,TGCGCCAGCAGCCAAGAGGGGACAGCCGACTATGGCTACACCTTC
NA,NA,TRBJ1-5,TRBV28,CASSPPVEPQHF,TGTGCCAGCAGTCCTCCCGTTGAGCCCCAGCATTTT
NA,TRBD1,TRBJ2-7,TRBV4-3,CASSQGTGDGNYEQYF,TGCGCCAGCAGCCAAGGGACAGGGGACGGGAACTACGAGCAGTACTTC
NA,TRBD1,TRBJ1-1,TRBV6-5,CASRLDRVRTEAFF,TGTGCCAGCAGACTGGACAGGGTAAGGACTGAAGCTTTCTTT
NA,NA,TRBJ2-1,TRBV7-9,CASSSGLTFYNEQFF,TGTGCCAGCAGCTCTGGACTAACTTTCTACAATGAGCAGTTCTTC
few,TRBD1,TRBJ2-5,TRBV4-1,CASSRYRGETQYF,TGCGCCAGCAGCCGGTACAGGGGGGAGACCCAGTACTTC
NA,NA,TRBJ2-7,TRBV4-3,CASSQEIGGTYEQYF,TGCGCCAGCAGCCAAGAAATCGGCGGTACCTACGAGCAGTACTTC
once,TRBD1,TRBJ1-6,TRBV6-5,CASSYGQGANSPLHF,TGTGCCAGCAGTTACGGCCAGGGGGCGAATTCACCCCTCCACTTT
NA,TRBD2,TRBJ2-1,TRBV5-1,CASSSFLPGGIINNEQFF,TGCGCCAGCAGCTCCTTTCTGCCCGGGGGGATAATTAACAATGAGCAGTTCTTC
NA,NA,TRBJ2-5,TRBV2,CASSGGGLQETQYF,TGTGCCAGCAGTGGGGGCGGTCTCCAAGAGACCCAGTACTTC
NA,NA,TRBJ2-3,TRBV27,CAAGWTGTDTQYF,TGTGCCGCCGGGTGGACAGGCACAGATACGCAGTATTTT
NA,NA,TRBJ1-1,TRBV27,CASSLSKGLNTEAFF,TGTGCCAGCAGTTTATCGAAGGGGCTGAACACTGAAGCTTTCTTT
NA,NA,TRBJ1-4,TRBV16,CASSPIPEKLFF,TGTGCCAGCAGCCCAATTCCCGAAAAACTGTTTTTT
NA,TRBD2,TRBJ2-7,TRBV28,CASSWSLAGDPYEQYF,TGTGCCAGCAGTTGGAGCCTAGCGGGGGATCCCTACGAGCAGTACTTC
NA,NA,TRBJ1-2,TRBV2,CASRRTANNYGYTF,TGTGCCAGCAGACGGACAGCGAATAACTATGGCTACACCTTC
NA,NA,TRBJ1-3,TRBV7-2,CASSSAGYTGNTIYF,TGTGCCAGCAGCTCGGCGGGTTATACTGGAAACACCATATATTTT
NA,NA,TRBJ2-7,TRBV5-1,CASSPPRVTAYEQYF,TGCGCCAGCAGCCCCCCGAGGGTTACGGCCTACGAGCAGTACTTC
NA,TRBD1,TRBJ2-1,TRBV6-5,CASSYTDREVAEQFF,TGTGCCAGCAGTTATACGGACAGGGAAGTTGCTGAGCAGTTCTTC
NA,TRBD2,TRBJ2-7,TRBV5-1,CASSLLASGRGEQYF,TGCGCCAGCAGCTTGCTGGCTAGCGGGAGGGGCGAGCAGTACTTC
NA,NA,TRBJ1-2,TRBV28,CASSSQTGYGYGYTF,TGTGCCAGCAGTTCACAAACAGGGTATGGCTATGGCTACACCTTC